Sequencing of this T cell receptor (beta chain) was carried out in a study of shared clonotypes between healthy human individuals. In the study overall: Each donor's CD8 memory used one plate, CD8 naive two, each CD4 subset three.

Germline loops: CDR1 SGDLS, CDR2 YYNGEE. Trimming took 0 bases from V and 2 from J, leaving 8 bases between them. The CDR3 runs to 14 residues. Naive CD8 cells, CD45RO-negative and positively selected for CCR7, excluded terminally differentiated effector memory CD45RA+ cells. Donors included only healthy HIV-negative adults lacking recent acute infections or vaccinations. On this clone: The sample contains more than one DNA sequence encoding this CDR3.

Original data processing: Filtering differed since immunoSEQ provided only junctions, with no quality scores. Produced via immunoSEQ multiplex PCR; TCRdb's table is partial and in-frame only. The V and J calls and clone size were taken over from that table, and D and trimming were inferred from the DNA. The sample records some 2.1 million clones, approximately 95% being singletons. This TCR came from a man younger than 35 in good health. The sequencing sample was made of naive CD8+ T cells sorted from blood. The J gene is TRBJ2-5, the V gene TRBV9; D is ambiguous. CDR3 nucleotide sequence: TGTGCCAGCAGCGTAGAAGCCAGTCAAGAGACCCAGTACTTC. This translates into CASSVEASQETQYF.